This TCR beta chain was retrieved from a study of cytotoxic CD8 clonotypes in ibrutinib-treated CLL. Study information: Overall, 25 or so responses were partial and 2 complete; following median about 70 months, 14 patients stayed remitted and approximately 12 progressed. Samples showed on average about 260,000 productive templates and around 94,000 productive rearrangements. Broader study findings: Clonality rose at ibrutinib response, held steady in sustained remission, and fell toward baseline at progression. Exceeding age-matched healthy donors, baseline clonality also tracked the counts of circulating CD8+ T cells.

The V and J ends lost 8 bases and 1 base respectively, with 9 bases between them. In germline, CDR1 is MNHEY, CDR2 SVGAGI. The CDR3 consists of 13 residues. Of note for this clone: Its antigen remains unidentified.

Clones were sequenced by immunoSEQ multiplex PCR, and TCRdb holds only the in-frame ones, with some missing. Of roughly 220,000 clones listed, roughly three quarters were seen once; the top ten hold around 5.9%. The sample was PBMCs, taken after 12 months of ibrutinib treatment. The sequence was obtained from a human donor with chronic lymphocytic leukemia. The chain combines TRBV6-5 with TRBJ2-1; TRBD1 might be the D (6 bases). CDR3 bases: TGTGCCAGCCAGGGGTTATCCTACAATGAGCAGTTCTTC. Its translation: CASQGLSYNEQFF.